The clone carrying this T cell receptor beta chain occurred a few times. The antigen is unknown. This entry belongs to a study of TIL therapy for anti-PD-1-resistant metastatic lung cancer. Turning to the study itself: Median patient age was about 55, ranging roughly 35-85 years.

Findings and caveats of the study: The cohort had more treatment-naive, never-smoker and oncogene-addicted patients than typical. TIL clonotype persistence in blood showed no apparent association with response.

Time point specified: pre-treatment sample, taken before nivolumab and TIL therapy. Deletions cut 4 bases from V and 8 bases from J, with 11 bases between. Germline V gene data show CDR1 as SQVTM and CDR2 as ANQGSEA. This CDR3 region has 12 residues. Sequencing used immunoSEQ v3. Libraries were sequenced to around 2 million read pairs (survey) or about 4.5-6 million (deep). Profiling relied on immunoSEQ multiplex PCR, and the TCRdb table lists in-frame clones only, not all of them. This table holds 45,000 to 75,000 clones, about 69% found once. This sequence joins TRBV29-1 and TRBJ1-4; D is uncertain. The material was blood, obtained at baseline. This clonotype was sampled from a person aged 25-85 years with non-small cell lung cancer. The CDR3 reads CSVGLIGEKLFF. The CDR3, as DNA: TGCAGCGTTGGTCTTATTGGAGAAAAACTGTTTTTT. Full variable domain (remainder filled in from reference TRBV29-1 and TRBJ1-4): SAVISQKPSRDICQRGTSLTIQCQVDSQVTMMFWYRQQPGQSLTLIATANQGSEATYESGFVIDKFPISRPNLTFSTLTVSNMSPEDSSIYLCSVGLIGEKLFFGSGTQLSVL.